The present entry profiles one T cell receptor beta chain with its context. The V end was cut by 4 bases, the J end by 6 bases, with 9 bases between. There are 12 residues in the CDR3. Germline loops: CDR1 KGHSH, CDR2 LQKENI. The repertoire was sequenced with immunoSEQ multiplex PCR; TCRdb's copy has only in-frame clones and lacks some. The table lists around 120,000 clones, 85% to 95% of them singletons. This entry is derived from a study of control samples from healthy donors and cancer patients. Sequenced input: PBMCs. The sequence derives from a man aged 45 to 65 with head and neck cancer. V gene TRBV18 combines with J gene TRBJ1-1, with a tentative D call TRBD1 (5 bases). The CDR3 DNA reads as TGTGCCAGCTCACTGCAGGGACCTGAAGCTTTCTTT. This encodes CASSLQGPEAFF.